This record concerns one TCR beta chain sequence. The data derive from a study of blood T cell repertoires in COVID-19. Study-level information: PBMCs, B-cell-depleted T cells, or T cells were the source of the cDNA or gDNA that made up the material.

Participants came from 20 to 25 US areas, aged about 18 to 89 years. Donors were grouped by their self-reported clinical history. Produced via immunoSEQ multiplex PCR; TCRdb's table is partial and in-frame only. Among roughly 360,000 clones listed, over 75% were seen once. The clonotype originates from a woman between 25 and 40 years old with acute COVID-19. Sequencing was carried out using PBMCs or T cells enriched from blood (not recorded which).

CDR3 region: CAWNPDRGRNTIYF. CDR3 bases: TGTGCCTGGAACCCGGACAGGGGCAGAAACACCATATATTTT. This rearrangement joins TRBV30 to TRBJ1-3; 9 bases agree with TRBD1. This CDR3 comprises 14 residues. Looked up from germline, CDR1 is GTSNPN and CDR2 is SVGIG (reference sequence). Germline trimming cut 4 bases from V and 5 bases from J; bases unmatched to any gene: 6.